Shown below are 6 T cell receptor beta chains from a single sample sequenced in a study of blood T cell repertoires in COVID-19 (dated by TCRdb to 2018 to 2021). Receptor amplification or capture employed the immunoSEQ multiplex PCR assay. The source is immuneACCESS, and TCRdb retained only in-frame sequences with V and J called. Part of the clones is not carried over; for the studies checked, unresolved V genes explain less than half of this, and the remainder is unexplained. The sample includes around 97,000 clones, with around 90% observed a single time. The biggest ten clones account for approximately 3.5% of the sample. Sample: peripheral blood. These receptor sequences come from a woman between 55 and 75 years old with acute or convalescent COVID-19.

The CDR3 region is CASSQTGSYGYTF. CDR3 DNA: TGTGCCAGCAGTCAAACAGGATCCTATGGCTACACCTTC. V usage is TRBV6-6 and J usage is TRBJ1-2; D possibly corresponds to TRBD1 (5 bases). CDR1 and CDR2 from the germline V gene are MNHNY and SVGAGI (reference sequence). The ends were cut back, 5 bases at V and 4 bases at J, with 11 bases in the middle. CDR3 length: 13 amino acids.

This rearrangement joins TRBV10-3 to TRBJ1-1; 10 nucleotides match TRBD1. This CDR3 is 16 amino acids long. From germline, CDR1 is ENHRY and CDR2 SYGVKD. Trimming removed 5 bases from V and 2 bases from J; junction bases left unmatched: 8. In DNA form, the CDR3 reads TGTGCCATCAGTTCCCGGGACAGGGGTTCCAACACTGAAGCTTTCTTT. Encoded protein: CAISSRDRGSNTEAFF.

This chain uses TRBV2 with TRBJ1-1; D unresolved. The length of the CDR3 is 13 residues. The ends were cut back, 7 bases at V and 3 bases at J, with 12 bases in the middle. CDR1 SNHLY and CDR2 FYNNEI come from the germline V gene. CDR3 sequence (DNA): TGTGCCAGCAAGGGTAGAGCGGACACTGAAGCTTTCTTT. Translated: CASKGRADTEAFF.

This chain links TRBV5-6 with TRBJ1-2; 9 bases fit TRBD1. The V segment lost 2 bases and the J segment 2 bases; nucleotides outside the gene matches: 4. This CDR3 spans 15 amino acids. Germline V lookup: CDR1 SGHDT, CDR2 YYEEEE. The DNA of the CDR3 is TGTGCCAGCAGCTTCTGGGACAGGGTAAACTATGGCTACACCTTC. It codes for CASSFWDRVNYGYTF.

CDR3 protein: CASSFRGNQPQHF. DNA for the CDR3: TGTGCCAGCAGCTTTCGGGGAAATCAGCCCCAGCATTTT. This rearrangement joins TRBV6-6 to TRBJ1-5; no clear D gene. V lost 6 bases, J lost 4 bases, and 10 bases lay in between. CDR1 and CDR2 from the germline V gene are MNHNY and SVGAGI (reference sequence). This CDR3 has 13 residues.

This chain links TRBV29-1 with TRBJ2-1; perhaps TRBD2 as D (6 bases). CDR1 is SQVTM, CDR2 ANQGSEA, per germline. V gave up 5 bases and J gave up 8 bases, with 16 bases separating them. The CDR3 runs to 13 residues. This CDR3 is CSVSGVSWDEQFF. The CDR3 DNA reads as TGCAGCGTTTCGGGAGTCTCCTGGGATGAGCAGTTCTTC.